This is a list of T cell receptor beta chains from one sample in a study of PD-L1 blockade in urothelial cancer. The table came from immunoSEQ multiplex PCR; TCRdb's copy has only in-frame clones and leaves some out. The sample holds some 51,000 clones, around 86% seen once. The source was PBMCs, collected around atezolizumab (anti-PD-L1) treatment. The receptors were sampled from a man aged 55 to 69 with urothelial cancer. Both conserved end residues are part of each CDR3. A D gene is named only where the DNA matches it firmly. Some rows have no size entry. The others give once, few or many, or a class for an expanded clone.

J,D,V,size,DNA,CDR3
TRBJ2-1,NA,TRBV6-6,NA,TGTGCCAGCAGCTTTACTTCGAATGAGCAGTTCTTC,CASSFTSNEQFF
TRBJ2-7,NA,TRBV10-1,NA,TGCGCCAGCAGCCCCACTAAGGAGCGTGACGAGCAGTACTTC,CASSPTKERDEQYF
TRBJ1-3,NA,TRBV11-3,NA,TGTGCCAGCAGCTTAGATAGGAGACCAGGGGCAGGTGGAAACACCATATATTTT,CASSLDRRPGAGGNTIYF
TRBJ2-7,TRBD1,TRBV9,once,TGTGCCAGCAGCGGAGAGCTACAGGGGGACGAGCAGTACTTC,CASSGELQGDEQYF
TRBJ2-5,NA,TRBV7-7,NA,TGTGCTAGCACCCCCCGGGCGGGTCCCCAAGAGACCCAGTACTTC,CASTPRAGPQETQYF
TRBJ2-1,TRBD1,TRBV6-6,NA,TGTGCCAGCAGTTACGGACAGGGGACGGAGCAGTTCTTC,CASSYGQGTEQFF
TRBJ1-2,TRBD1,TRBV10-3,once,TGTGCCGGCGGGACAGGGGACGGCTACACCTTC,CAGGTGDGYTF
TRBJ1-2,NA,TRBV2,NA,TGTGCCAGCAGGCGTGGTATGTACTATGGCTACACCTTC,CASRRGMYYGYTF
TRBJ1-6,TRBD1,TRBV2,few,TGTGCCAGCAGTGAAGCCGGGACAGCTAATTCACCCCTCCACTTT,CASSEAGTANSPLHF
TRBJ2-1,TRBD1,TRBV5-6,NA,TGTGCCAGCAGCTTTCTGACAGGGGGCGCGGATTCGCAGTTCTTC,CASSFLTGGADSQFF
TRBJ2-3,NA,TRBV6-1,NA,TGTGCCAGCAGCCGACTAGGGACAGATACGCAGTATTTT,CASSRLGTDTQYF
TRBJ2-5,NA,TRBV4-2,NA,TGTGCCAGCAGCCAAGCTCCAGGAATGACCCAGTACTTC,CASSQAPGMTQYF
TRBJ2-1,TRBD2,TRBV7-3,NA,TGTGCCAGCAGCTTACGGACTAGTCATGAGCAGTTCTTC,CASSLRTSHEQFF
TRBJ2-2,TRBD2,TRBV2,NA,TGTGCCAGCGTCGAGGGGAGGGCCTCGGGGGAGCTGTTTTTT,CASVEGRASGELFF
TRBJ2-7,NA,TRBV19,NA,TGTGCCAGTAGTACCGGGACATCGTTAGAGCAGTACTTC,CASSTGTSLEQYF
TRBJ1-5,NA,TRBV7-9,NA,TGTGCCAGCAGCTTTATAGAAAATCAGCCCCAGCATTTT,CASSFIENQPQHF
TRBJ1-1,TRBD1,TRBV5-1,few,TGCGCCAGCAGCCCCCGGACAGGGGGCATGAGCACTGAAGCTTTCTTT,CASSPRTGGMSTEAFF
TRBJ2-4,TRBD1,TRBV7-6,NA,TGTGCCAGCAGCTCGGGACCGGGACAGGGAGCCAAAAACATTCAGTACTTC,CASSSGPGQGAKNIQYF
TRBJ1-5,TRBD1,TRBV12-5,NA,TGTGCTAGTGGCCTCCCCTTAGGGACAGGGAAACTACTTCAGCCCCAGCATTTT,CASGLPLGTGKLLQPQHF
TRBJ2-3,TRBD2,TRBV11-3,once,TGTGCCAGCAGCCTTAGCGGGAGGGCCACAGATACGCAGTATTTT,CASSLSGRATDTQYF
TRBJ1-6,NA,TRBV19,NA,TGTGCCAGTAGCCGTGGACAGCTGAGCTCCTATAATTCACCCCTCCACTTT,CASSRGQLSSYNSPLHF
TRBJ1-2,TRBD1,TRBV30,NA,TGTGCCTGGACCCCCCTACAGGGGGCGTATGGCTACACCTTC,CAWTPLQGAYGYTF
TRBJ1-6,TRBD1,TRBV2,NA,TGTGCCAGCAGACTCGAGACAGGGGTGAATTCACCCCTCCACTTT,CASRLETGVNSPLHF
TRBJ2-7,NA,TRBV5-8,once,TGTGCCAGCAGCTCCACCGGACACCCCTACGAGCAGTACTTC,CASSSTGHPYEQYF
TRBJ2-5,NA,TRBV7-6,NA,TGTGCCAGCAGCCCGCAGGAGACCCAGTACTTC,CASSPQETQYF
TRBJ2-7,TRBD1,TRBV4-2,NA,TGTGCCAGCAGCCAGGCCCTTACAGGGGACGAGCAGTACTTC,CASSQALTGDEQYF
TRBJ1-2,NA,TRBV29-1,NA,TGCAGCGTTCGTGTGGCCAGAAACTATGGCTACACCTTC,CSVRVARNYGYTF
TRBJ1-1,NA,TRBV5-4,NA,TGTGCCAGCAGCTTGTGGCAGATGAACACTGAAGCTTTCTTT,CASSLWQMNTEAFF
TRBJ2-1,TRBD1,TRBV6-5,NA,TGTGCCAGCAGTCAAGGGACAGTGGGCTACAATGAGCAGTTCTTC,CASSQGTVGYNEQFF
TRBJ1-3,TRBD1,TRBV15,NA,TGTGCCACCAGCAGAGATCCCAGGGGGGCGACGTTATATTTT,CATSRDPRGATLYF
TRBJ2-7,TRBD1,TRBV19,NA,TGTGCCAGTAGTAAGCGAGACAGGGGTCTCGAGCAGTACTTC,CASSKRDRGLEQYF